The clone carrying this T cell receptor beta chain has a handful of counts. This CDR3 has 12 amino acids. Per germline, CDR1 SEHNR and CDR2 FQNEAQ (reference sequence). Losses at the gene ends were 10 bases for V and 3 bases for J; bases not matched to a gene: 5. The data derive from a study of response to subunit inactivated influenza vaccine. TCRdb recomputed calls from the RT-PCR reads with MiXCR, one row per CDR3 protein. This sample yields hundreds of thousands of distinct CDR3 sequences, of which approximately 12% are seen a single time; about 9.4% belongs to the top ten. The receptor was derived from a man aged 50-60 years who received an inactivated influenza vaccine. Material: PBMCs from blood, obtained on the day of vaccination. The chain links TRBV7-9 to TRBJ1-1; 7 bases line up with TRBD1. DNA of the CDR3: TGTGCCATGCAGGGGGGCGACACTGAAGCTTTCTTT. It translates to CAMQGGDTEAFF.